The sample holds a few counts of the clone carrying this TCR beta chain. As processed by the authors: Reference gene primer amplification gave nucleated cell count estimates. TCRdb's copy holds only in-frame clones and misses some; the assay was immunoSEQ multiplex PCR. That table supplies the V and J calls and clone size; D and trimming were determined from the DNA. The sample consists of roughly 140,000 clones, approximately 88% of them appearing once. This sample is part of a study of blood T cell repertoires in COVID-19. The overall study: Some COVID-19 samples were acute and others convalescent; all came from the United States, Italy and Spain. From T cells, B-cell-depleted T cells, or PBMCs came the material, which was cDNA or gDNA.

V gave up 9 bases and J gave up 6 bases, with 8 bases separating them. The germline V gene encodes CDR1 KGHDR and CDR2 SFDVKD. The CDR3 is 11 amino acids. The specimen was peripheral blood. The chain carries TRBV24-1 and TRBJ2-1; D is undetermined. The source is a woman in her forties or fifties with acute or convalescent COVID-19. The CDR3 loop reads CATRYGNEQFF. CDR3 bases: TGTGCCACCCGCTACGGCAATGAGCAGTTCTTC.